One and the same sample provided the 28 T cell receptor beta chains below, sequenced in a study of vaccination effects on CD4 cells after COVID-19. Generated by immunoSEQ multiplex PCR, the TCRdb table keeps only in-frame clones and is missing some. This table holds 70,000 or so clones, 60% to 85% found once. What these receptors recognize is not known. Sequencing followed a ViraFEST assay step that expanded antigen-specific CD4+ T cells with viral peptide pools. Isolation of CD4+ T cells took place after 10 days of culture. None of the vaccinated had previously contracted SARS-CoV-2, and their nucleocapsid antibodies tested negative. The sequencing here drew on CD4+ T cells from PBMCs cultured with SARS-CoV-2 spike peptides, taken before COVID-19 vaccination. All receptors come from a human donor who received a COVID-19 vaccine.

V is TRBV7-2 and J is TRBJ1-2; D not resolved. The CDR3 has 11 amino acids. From germline, CDR1 is SGHTA and CDR2 FQGNSA. V lost 11 bases to trimming and J lost 8 bases, with 15 bases between them. CDR3 in DNA: TGTGCCTCGCGTGGGGATTTAGGCTACACCTTC. Translating it yields CASRGDLGYTF.

In this sample, this clone turned up a few times. The rearrangement links TRBV10-2 to TRBJ1-1; tentatively, D is TRBD1 (5 bases). Germline V gives CDR1 WSHSY, CDR2 SAAADI. CDR3 length: 13 residues. Between the trimmed V and J ends, which lost 6 bases and 1 base, there was a span of 9 bases. The CDR3: CASSATGNTEAFF. The CDR3 nucleotides read TGCGCCAGCAGCGCAACAGGGAACACTGAAGCTTTCTTT.

This chain uses TRBV19 with TRBJ2-2; D not resolved. The V end was cut by 7 bases, the J end by 2 bases, with 11 bases between. The germline CDR1 and CDR2 sequences are LNHDA and SQIVND (reference sequence). The CDR3 has 14 amino acids. The CDR3 nucleotides are TGTGCCAGTACTCGGCAGATTAACACCGGGGAGCTGTTTTTT. The encoded protein is CASTRQINTGELFF.

V and J are TRBV2 and TRBJ1-4, with TRBD1 as a possible D gene (5 bases). The CDR3 sequence is 18 residues long. V lost 6 bases, J lost 3 bases, and 23 bases lay in between. The germline V gene encodes CDR1 SNHLY and CDR2 FYNNEI. As DNA, the CDR3 is TGTGCCAGCAGATCCGGGACCGCAGGGATAGGGGCTAATGAAAAACTGTTTTTT. It is translated as CASRSGTAGIGANEKLFF.

The V and J genes are TRBV15 and TRBJ2-3; the D call may be TRBD1 or TRBD2 (6 bases each). The V gene lost 3 bases and the J gene lost 5 bases, with 15 bases spanning the gap. The CDR3 spans 15 residues. CDR1 and CDR2 from the germline V gene are LNHNV and YYDKDF (reference sequence). CDR3 DNA sequence: TGTGCCACCAGCAGCCGGAGGGCAGGGGTAGATACGCAGTATTTT. This encodes CATSSRRAGVDTQYF.

The rearrangement uses TRBV28 and TRBJ2-7; the D gene is possibly TRBD1 (6 bases). V was pared by 5 bases and J by 3 bases, with 17 bases between. The CDR3 is 15 amino acids. Germline values: CDR1 MDHEN, CDR2 SYDVKM. CDR3 region: CASSASGTLFYEQYV. The CDR3 nucleotides read TGTGCCAGCAGTGCTTCCGGGACACTCTTCTACGAGCAGTACGTC.

V usage is TRBV3-1 (or the pseudogene TRBV3-2) and J usage is TRBJ1-2; D not certain. This CDR3 has 12 amino acids. V was clipped by 1 base and J by 7 bases, with 7 bases between them. Germline V CDR1 and CDR2: LGHDT, YNNKEL (reference sequence). The CDR3 loop reads CASSQVDGGYTF. The CDR3 DNA follows: TGTGCCAGCAGCCAAGTCGACGGTGGCTACACCTTC.

This sequence joins TRBV19 and TRBJ1-2; D is perhaps TRBD1 (5 bases). The V gene's germline CDR1 is LNHDA and CDR2 SQIVND (reference sequence). The CDR3 runs to 14 residues. V lost 6 bases to trimming and J lost 4 bases, with 15 bases between them. CDR3 sequence (DNA): TGTGCCAGTAGCCCTTACAGGAGTTCCTATGGCTACACCTTC. Residues: CASSPYRSSYGYTF.

The CDR3 region has the DNA TGTGCCAGCAGCGTTGATACAGGGACCAATGAAAAACTGTTTTTT. It is translated as CASSVDTGTNEKLFF. V gene TRBV9 combines with J gene TRBJ1-4; possibly TRBD1 for D (6 bases). The CDR3 has 15 residues. Deletions cut 2 bases from V and 5 bases from J, with 13 bases between. Germline assignment: CDR1 SGDLS and CDR2 YYNGEE. Combining the CDR3 with reference TRBV9 and TRBJ1-4 gives the whole variable domain DSGVTQTPKHLITATGQRVTLRCSPRSGDLSVYWYQQSLDQGLQFLIQYYNGEERAKGNILERFSAQQFPDLHSELNLSSLELGDSALYFCASSVDTGTNEKLFFGSGTQLSVL.

The V gene is TRBV2, the J gene TRBJ2-3; D may be TRBD1 (6 bases). V lost 8 bases to trimming and J lost 2 bases, with 20 bases between them. Germline lookup yields CDR1 SNHLY and CDR2 FYNNEI. This CDR3 has 16 amino acids. Here the CDR3 reads CASSNLGTTSTDTQYF. The DNA of the CDR3 is TGTGCCAGCTCAAACCTCGGGACAACTTCCACAGATACGCAGTATTTT.

The rearrangement links TRBV19 to TRBJ2-4; TRBD2 is a possible D gene (5 bases). The CDR3 runs 16 residues. Trimming removed 6 bases at V and 0 bases at J, with 15 bases between. CDR1 LNHDA and CDR2 SQIVND come from the germline V gene (reference sequence). The CDR3 nucleotides are TGTGCCAGTAGCCCCACGGGGAGACCAGCCAAAAACATTCAGTACTTC. This encodes CASSPTGRPAKNIQYF.

In this sample, this clone turned up a few times. This chain links TRBV30 with TRBJ2-1; no reliable D call. The CDR3 is 12 residues long. Trimming pared 2 bases from V and 7 bases from J, leaving 9 bases between. Germline lookup yields CDR1 GTSNPN and CDR2 SVGIG (reference sequence). As DNA, the CDR3 is TGTGCCTGGAGTCCCACCCCGAATGAGCAGTTCTTC. Encoded protein: CAWSPTPNEQFF.

The chain uses TRBV28 and TRBJ1-2; D is uncertain. Germline V gene sequence: CDR1 MDHEN, CDR2 SYDVKM. Trimming took off 0 bases at V and 2 bases at J, with 10 bases between the two ends. This CDR3 is 15 amino acids long. This CDR3 is CASSLWAQRNYGYTF. The CDR3 region has the DNA TGTGCCAGCAGTTTATGGGCCCAACGAAACTATGGCTACACCTTC.

This chain joins TRBV6-6 and TRBJ1-4; no clear D gene. Germline CDR1 reads MNHNY; CDR2 reads SVGAGI (reference sequence). Trimming cost V 9 bases and J 4 bases, with 12 bases left between them. The CDR3 is 13 amino acids. CDR3 sequence (DNA): TGTGCCAGGATGATGGACCTTAATGAAAAACTGTTTTTT. The encoded protein is CARMMDLNEKLFF.

The sample holds one count of this clone. The chain has TRBV6-5 and TRBJ1-2, with D tentatively TRBD1 (5 bases). The V gene's germline CDR1 is MNHEY and CDR2 SVGAGI. The V and J ends lost 8 bases and 5 bases respectively, with 15 bases between them. The CDR3 runs 13 residues. CDR3: CASASQVYYGYTF. The DNA of the CDR3 is TGTGCCAGCGCCTCACAGGTATATTATGGCTACACCTTC.

Only a few counts were recorded for this clone. The J gene is TRBJ1-2, the V gene TRBV25-1; 10 bases fit TRBD1. J lost 7 bases, V lost 6 bases, and 8 bases had no gene match. The germline CDR1 and CDR2 sequences are MGHDK and SYGVNS. CDR3 size: 14 residues. The CDR3 region has the DNA TGTGCCAGCAGCCGGACAGGGGGGACTGGTGGCTACACCTTC. The encoded protein is CASSRTGGTGGYTF.

A few counts support this clone. CDR3 nucleotides: TGTGCCAGCAGTGAACAGGGGTTTACCTACGAGCAGTACGTC. Translating it yields CASSEQGFTYEQYV. The chain combines TRBV2 with TRBJ2-7, with D possibly matching TRBD1 (6 bases). The germline V and J ends were trimmed by 2 bases and 2 bases, with 10 bases remaining between them. This CDR3 is built from 14 residues. Germline-derived CDR1 and CDR2 are SNHLY and FYNNEI.

The chain employs TRBV3-1 (or the pseudogene TRBV3-2) and TRBJ2-1, with D maybe TRBD1 (6 bases). CDR3 size: 13 residues. Germline V gives CDR1 LGHDT, CDR2 YNNKEL (reference sequence). V was cut by 4 bases and J by 12 bases, with 16 bases left in between. CDR3: CASSPSTGYGQFF. The DNA of the CDR3 is TGTGCCAGCAGCCCATCAACAGGGTACGGGCAGTTCTTC.

The V gene is TRBV11-2, the J gene TRBJ2-7, with D unclear. The CDR3 loop spans 15 amino acids. Germline V CDR1 and CDR2: SGHAT, FQNNGV. V was cut by 5 bases and J by 0 bases, with 14 bases left in between. CDR3 DNA sequence: TGTGCCAGCAGCGCCGCCCCACAACCCTCCTACGAGCAGTACGTC. The encoded protein is CASSAAPQPSYEQYV.

The J gene is TRBJ2-1, the V gene TRBV7-9; 9 positions match TRBD2. CDR1 is SEHNR and CDR2 is FQNEAQ in the germline V gene (reference sequence). Trimming removed 3 bases from V and 9 bases from J; junction bases left unmatched: 9. CDR3 size: 15 residues. The CDR3 loop reads CASSFAGGREGEQFF. The DNA of the CDR3 is TGTGCCAGCAGCTTTGCGGGGGGGCGGGAGGGTGAGCAGTTCTTC. Using reference TRBV7-9 and TRBJ2-1 for the parts outside the CDR3, the full variable domain is DTGVSQNPRHKITKRGQNVTFRCDPISEHNRLYWYRQTLGQGPEFLTYFQNEAQLEKSRLLSDRFSAERPKGSFSTLEIQRTEQGDSAMYLCASSFAGGREGEQFFGPGTRLTVL.

V and J are TRBV24-1 and TRBJ2-2, with TRBD1 matching 7 bases. The CDR3 is 19 amino acids. V lost 4 bases and J lost 3; bases outside the gene matches: 16. Germline V gene data show CDR1 as KGHDR and CDR2 as SFDVKD. The CDR3 reads CATSDLDRASGEDTGELFF. The DNA of the CDR3 is TGTGCCACCAGTGACCTAGACAGGGCAAGTGGAGAAGACACCGGGGAGCTGTTTTTT.

This clone was observed a few times. J is TRBJ2-4 and V is TRBV10-1; the D gene is possibly TRBD2 (5 bases). V was trimmed by 3 bases and J by 0 bases, leaving 9 bases between them. The CDR3 totals 15 residues. Germline lookup yields CDR1 WNHNN and CDR2 SYGVQD (reference sequence). The CDR3 spells CASSDGLIAKNIQYF. The CDR3 region has the DNA TGCGCCAGCAGTGACGGACTGATAGCCAAAAACATTCAGTACTTC.

The rearrangement uses TRBV7-9 and TRBJ2-2; the D is unclear. CDR3 length: 12 residues. CDR1 SEHNR and CDR2 FQNEAQ come from the germline V gene (reference sequence). V gave up 2 bases and J gave up 2 bases, with 0 bases separating them. In DNA form, the CDR3 reads TGTGCCAGCAGCTTAAACACCGGGGAGCTGTTTTTT. Residues: CASSLNTGELFF.

The chain joins TRBV5-1 to TRBJ1-4; TRBD1 might be the D (6 bases). Looked up from germline, CDR1 is SGHRS and CDR2 is YFSETQ. This CDR3 region has 17 residues. Trimming removed 3 bases at V and 0 bases at J, with 15 bases between. CDR3: CASSSGTQIATNEKLFF. CDR3 nucleotide sequence: TGCGCCAGCAGCTCCGGGACACAAATCGCAACTAATGAAAAACTGTTTTTT. The whole variable domain, filled in from reference TRBV5-1 and TRBJ1-4, reads KAGVTQTPRYLIKTRGQQVTLSCSPISGHRSVSWYQQTPGQGLQFLFEYFSETQRNKGNFPGRFSGRQFSNSRSEMNVSTLELGDSALYLCASSSGTQIATNEKLFFGSGTQLSVL.

The V and J genes are TRBV6-6 and TRBJ2-5; D is uncertain. There are 14 residues in the CDR3. Per the germline V gene, CDR1 is MNHNY and CDR2 is SVGAGI (reference sequence). V lost 0 bases to trimming and J lost 3 bases, with 8 bases between them. In DNA, the CDR3 is TGTGCCAGCAGTTACTCGACGGCTAAAGAGACCCAGTACTTC. Translating gives CASSYSTAKETQYF.

In its sample, this clone was seen a few times. The chain employs TRBV19 and TRBJ2-2, with D unresolved. Between the trimmed V and J ends, which lost 3 bases and 3 bases, there was a span of 5 bases. The germline gives CDR1 LNHDA, CDR2 SQIVND (reference sequence). This CDR3 spans 13 amino acids. CDR3 region: CASSMWDTGELFF. In DNA form, the CDR3 reads TGTGCCAGTAGTATGTGGGACACCGGGGAGCTGTTTTTT.

The chain joins TRBV5-1 to TRBJ1-6; perhaps TRBD1 as D (6 bases). Per the germline V gene, CDR1 is SGHRS and CDR2 is YFSETQ. This CDR3 is built from 14 residues. Trimming cost V 1 base and J 9 bases, with 11 bases left between them. CDR3 amino acids: CASSLKQGGSPLHF. DNA of the CDR3: TGCGCCAGCAGCTTGAAACAGGGTGGTTCACCCCTCCACTTT.

The chain links TRBV5-1 to TRBJ2-1; D is perhaps TRBD2 (6 bases). The CDR3 consists of 15 residues. V gave up 4 bases and J gave up 5 bases, with 16 bases separating them. In germline, CDR1 is SGHRS, CDR2 YFSETQ. Written as DNA, the CDR3 is TGCGCCAGCAGCCAGACGACGGGGGTGGACAATGAGCAGTTCTTC. Translated: CASSQTTGVDNEQFF.